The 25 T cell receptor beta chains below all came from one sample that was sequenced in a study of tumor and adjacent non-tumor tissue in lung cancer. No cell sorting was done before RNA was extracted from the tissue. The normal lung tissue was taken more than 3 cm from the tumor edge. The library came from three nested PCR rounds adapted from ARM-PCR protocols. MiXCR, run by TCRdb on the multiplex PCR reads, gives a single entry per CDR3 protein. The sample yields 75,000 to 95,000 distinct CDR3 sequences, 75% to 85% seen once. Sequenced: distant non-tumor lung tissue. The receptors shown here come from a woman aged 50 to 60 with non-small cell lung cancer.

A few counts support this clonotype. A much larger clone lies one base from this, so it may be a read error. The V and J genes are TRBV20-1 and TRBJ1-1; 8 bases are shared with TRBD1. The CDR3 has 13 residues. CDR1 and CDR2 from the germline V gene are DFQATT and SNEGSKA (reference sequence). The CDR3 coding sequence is TGCAGTGCTCCCGGGACAGGAGGCACTGCAGCTTTCTTT. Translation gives CSAPGTGGTAAFF.

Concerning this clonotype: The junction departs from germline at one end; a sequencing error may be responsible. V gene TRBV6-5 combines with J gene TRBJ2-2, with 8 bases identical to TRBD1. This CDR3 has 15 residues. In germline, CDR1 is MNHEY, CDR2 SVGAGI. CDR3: CVSSKTGVGSGELFF. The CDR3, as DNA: TGTGTCAGCAGTAAGACAGGGGTCGGGTCAGGGGAGCTGTTTTTT.

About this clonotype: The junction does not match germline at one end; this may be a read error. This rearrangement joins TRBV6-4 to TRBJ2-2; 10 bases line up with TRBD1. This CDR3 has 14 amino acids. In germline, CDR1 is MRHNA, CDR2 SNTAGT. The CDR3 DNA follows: TGTGCTAGCGGACAGGGGGACGACACCGGGGACCTGTTTTTT. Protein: CASGQGDDTGDLFF.

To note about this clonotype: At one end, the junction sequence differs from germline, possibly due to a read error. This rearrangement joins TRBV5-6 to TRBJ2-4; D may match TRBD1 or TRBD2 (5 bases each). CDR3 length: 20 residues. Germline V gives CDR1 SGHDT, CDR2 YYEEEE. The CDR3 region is CASSLNMRGTRQGVKNIQYF. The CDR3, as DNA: TGTGCCAGCAGCCTCAACATGAGGGGTACCCGCCAAGGAGTCAAAAACATTCAGTATTTC. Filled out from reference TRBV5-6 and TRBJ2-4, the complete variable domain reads DAGVTQSPTHLIKTRGQQVTLRCSPKSGHDTVSWYQQALGQGPQFIFQYYEEEERQRGNFPDRFSGHQFPNYSSELNVNALLLGDSALYLCASSLNMRGTRQGVKNIQYFGAGTRLSVL.

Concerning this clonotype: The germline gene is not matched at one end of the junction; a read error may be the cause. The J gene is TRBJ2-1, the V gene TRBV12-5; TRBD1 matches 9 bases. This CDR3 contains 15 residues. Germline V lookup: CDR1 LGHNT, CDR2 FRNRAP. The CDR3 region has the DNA TGTGTTAGTGATTTGCTGGGACAGGGCGTCCATGAGCAGTTCTTC. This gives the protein CVSDLLGQGVHEQFF.

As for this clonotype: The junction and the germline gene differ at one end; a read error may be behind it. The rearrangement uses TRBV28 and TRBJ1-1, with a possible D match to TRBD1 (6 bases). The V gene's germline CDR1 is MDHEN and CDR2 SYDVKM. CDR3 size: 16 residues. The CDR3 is CASTLQGGRGNTEASF. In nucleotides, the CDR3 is TGTGCCAGCACTCTCCAAGGGGGGCGAGGGAACACTGAAGCTTCCTTT.

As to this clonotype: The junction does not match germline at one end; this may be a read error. CDR3 sequence reads: CASSCSLAPSSYNEQFF. DNA of the CDR3: TGTGCCAGCAGTTGCTCCTTAGCCCCCAGCTCCTACAATGAGCAATTCTTC. V usage is TRBV6-5 and J usage is TRBJ2-1; D ambiguous. CDR3 length equals 17 residues. Germline V gives CDR1 MNHEY, CDR2 SVGAGI.

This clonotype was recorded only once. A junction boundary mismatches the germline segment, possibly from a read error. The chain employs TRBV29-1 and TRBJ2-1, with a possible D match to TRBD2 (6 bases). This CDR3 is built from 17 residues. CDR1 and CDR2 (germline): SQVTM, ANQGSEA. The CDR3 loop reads CNVERGALSGISNEQFF. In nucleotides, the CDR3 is TGCAACGTTGAAAGGGGAGCCCTTAGCGGAATTTCAAATGAACAGTTCTTC.

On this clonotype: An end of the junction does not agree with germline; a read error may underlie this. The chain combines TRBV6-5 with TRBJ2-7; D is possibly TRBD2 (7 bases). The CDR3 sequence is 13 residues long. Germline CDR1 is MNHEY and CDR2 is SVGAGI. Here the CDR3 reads CVSRLARGGGQYF. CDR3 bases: TGTGTCAGCAGACTAGCCAGGGGCGGTGGGCAGTACTTC.

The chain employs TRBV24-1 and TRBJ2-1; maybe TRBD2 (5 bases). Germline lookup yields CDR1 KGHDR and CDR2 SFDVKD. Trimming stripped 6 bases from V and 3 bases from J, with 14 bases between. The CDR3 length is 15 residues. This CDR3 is CATSPNRRDYNEQFF. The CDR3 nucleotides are TGTGCCACCAGTCCGAATAGACGGGACTACAATGAGCAGTTCTTC.

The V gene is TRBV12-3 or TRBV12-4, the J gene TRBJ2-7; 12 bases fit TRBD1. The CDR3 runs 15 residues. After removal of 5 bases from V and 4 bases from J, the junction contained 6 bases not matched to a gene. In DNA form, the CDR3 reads TGTGCCAGCAGTACCGGGACAGGGGGCAGGTACGAGCAGTACGTC. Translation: CASSTGTGGRYEQYV.

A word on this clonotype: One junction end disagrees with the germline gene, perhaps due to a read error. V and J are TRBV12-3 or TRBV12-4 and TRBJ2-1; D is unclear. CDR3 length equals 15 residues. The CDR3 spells CASSLVVSLHNEQFF. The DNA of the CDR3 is TGTGCCAGCAGTTTAGTAGTGAGTTTGCACAATGAGCAATTCTTC.

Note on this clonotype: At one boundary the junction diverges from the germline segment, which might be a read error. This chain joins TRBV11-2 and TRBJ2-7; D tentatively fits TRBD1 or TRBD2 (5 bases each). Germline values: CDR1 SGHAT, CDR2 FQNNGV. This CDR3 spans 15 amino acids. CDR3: CAGSNGTGRTYDQYF. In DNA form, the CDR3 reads TGTGCCGGCAGCAACGGGACCGGGCGCACCTACGATCAGTACTTC.

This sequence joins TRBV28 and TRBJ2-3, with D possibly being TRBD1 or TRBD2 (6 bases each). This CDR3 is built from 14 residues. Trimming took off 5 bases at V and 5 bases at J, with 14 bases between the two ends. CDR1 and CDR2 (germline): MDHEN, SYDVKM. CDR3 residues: CASSRTRGQDTQYF. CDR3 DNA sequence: TGTGCCAGCAGTCGCACACGGGGGCAAGATACGCAGTATTTT.

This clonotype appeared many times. The CDR3 here is CASSLGQITEAFF. CDR3 coding DNA: TGCGCCAGCAGCTTGGGGCAAATCACTGAAGCTTTCTTT. The chain is built from TRBV5-1 and TRBJ1-1; D gene ambiguous. This CDR3 has 13 amino acids. Trimming removed 0 bases at V and 4 bases at J, with 7 bases between. Germline assignment: CDR1 SGHRS and CDR2 YFSETQ.

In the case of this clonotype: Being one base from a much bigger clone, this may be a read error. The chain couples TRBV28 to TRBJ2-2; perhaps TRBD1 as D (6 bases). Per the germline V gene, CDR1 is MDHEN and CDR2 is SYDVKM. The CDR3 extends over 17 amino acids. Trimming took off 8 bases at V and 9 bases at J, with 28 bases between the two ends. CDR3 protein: CASGGGQSASSSRELFF. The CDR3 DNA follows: TGTGCCAGCGGGGGTGGACAGAGTGCTTCCTCCAGCAGGGAGCTGTTTTTT. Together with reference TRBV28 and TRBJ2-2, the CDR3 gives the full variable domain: DVKVTQSSRYLVKRTGEKVFLECVQDMDHENMFWYRQDPGLGLRLIYFSYDVKMKEKGDIPEGYSVSREKKERFSLILESASTNQTSMYLCASGGGQSASSSRELFFGEGSRLTVL.

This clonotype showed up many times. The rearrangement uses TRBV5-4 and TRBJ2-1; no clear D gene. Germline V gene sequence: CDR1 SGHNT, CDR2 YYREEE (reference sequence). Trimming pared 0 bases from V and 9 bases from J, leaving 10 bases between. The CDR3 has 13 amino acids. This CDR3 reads CASSLAADGEQFF. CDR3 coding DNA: TGTGCCAGCAGCTTGGCCGCGGACGGTGAGCAGTTCTTC.

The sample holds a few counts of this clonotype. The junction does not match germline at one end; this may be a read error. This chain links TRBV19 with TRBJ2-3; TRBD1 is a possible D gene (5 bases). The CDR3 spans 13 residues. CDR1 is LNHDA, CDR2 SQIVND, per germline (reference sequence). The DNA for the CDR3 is TGTGCCAGTAGTAAGGGGTACACAGATACGCGGTATTTT. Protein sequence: CASSKGYTDTRYF.

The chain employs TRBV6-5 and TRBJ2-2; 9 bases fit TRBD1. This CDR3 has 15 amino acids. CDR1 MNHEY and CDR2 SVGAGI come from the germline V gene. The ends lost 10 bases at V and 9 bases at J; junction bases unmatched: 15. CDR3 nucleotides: TGTGCCACTGGTCAGGGGGACAGGGCGTCCCGGGAGCTGTTTTTT. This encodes CATGQGDRASRELFF.

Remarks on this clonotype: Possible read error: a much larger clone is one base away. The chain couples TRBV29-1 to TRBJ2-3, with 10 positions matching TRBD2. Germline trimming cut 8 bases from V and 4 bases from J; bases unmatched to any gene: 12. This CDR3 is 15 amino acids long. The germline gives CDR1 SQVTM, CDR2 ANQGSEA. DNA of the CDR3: TGCAGCTTGGTGCTAGCGGGAGCCCGCGCAGATACGCAGTATTTT. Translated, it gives CSLVLAGARADTQYF.

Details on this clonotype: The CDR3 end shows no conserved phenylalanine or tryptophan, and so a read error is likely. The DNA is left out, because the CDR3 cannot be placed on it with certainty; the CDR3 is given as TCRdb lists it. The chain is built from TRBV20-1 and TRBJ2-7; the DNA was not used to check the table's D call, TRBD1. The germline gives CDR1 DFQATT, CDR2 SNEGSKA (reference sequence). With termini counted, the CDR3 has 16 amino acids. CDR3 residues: CSTRDPSGHLQSGQYL.

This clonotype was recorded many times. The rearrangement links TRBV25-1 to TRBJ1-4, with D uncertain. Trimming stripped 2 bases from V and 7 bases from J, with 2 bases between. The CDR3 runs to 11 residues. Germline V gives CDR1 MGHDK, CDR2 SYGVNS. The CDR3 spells CASSEAEKLFF. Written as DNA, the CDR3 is TGTGCCAGCAGTGAAGCTGAAAAACTGTTTTTT. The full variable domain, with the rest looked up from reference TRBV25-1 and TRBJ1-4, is EADIYQTPRYLVIGTGKKITLECSQTMGHDKMYWYQQDPGMELHLIHYSYGVNSTEKGDLSSESTVSRIRTEHFPLTLESARPSHTSQYLCASSEAEKLFFGSGTQLSVL.

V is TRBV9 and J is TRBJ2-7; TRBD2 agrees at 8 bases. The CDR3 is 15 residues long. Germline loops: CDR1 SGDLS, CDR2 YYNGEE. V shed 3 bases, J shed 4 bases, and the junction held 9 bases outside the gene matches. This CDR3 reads CASSEGAGDGYEQYF. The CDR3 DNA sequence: TGTGCCAGCAGCGAAGGAGCGGGGGATGGTTACGAGCAGTACTTC.

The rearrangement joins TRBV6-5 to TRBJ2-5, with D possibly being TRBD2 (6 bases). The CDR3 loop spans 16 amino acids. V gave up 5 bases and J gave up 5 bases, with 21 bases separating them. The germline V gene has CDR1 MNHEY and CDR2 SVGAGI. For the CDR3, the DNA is TGTGCCAGCAGTAGAACCTCGCGGGGTAGTATGGAGACCCAGTACTTC. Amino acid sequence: CASSRTSRGSMETQYF.

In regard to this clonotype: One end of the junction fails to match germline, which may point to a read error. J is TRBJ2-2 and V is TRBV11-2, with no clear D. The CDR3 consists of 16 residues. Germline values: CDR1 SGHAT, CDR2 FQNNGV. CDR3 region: CGSSRPRHANDGELFF. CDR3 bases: TGTGGCAGCAGCCGGCCCCGGCATGCTAACGACGGGGAGCTGTTTTTT. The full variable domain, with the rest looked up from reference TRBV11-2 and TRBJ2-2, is EAGVAQSPRYKIIEKRQSVAFWCNPISGHATLYWYQQILGQGPKLLIQFQNNGVVDDSQLPKDRFSAERLKGVDSTLKIQPAKLEDSAVYLCGSSRPRHANDGELFFGEGSRLTVL.